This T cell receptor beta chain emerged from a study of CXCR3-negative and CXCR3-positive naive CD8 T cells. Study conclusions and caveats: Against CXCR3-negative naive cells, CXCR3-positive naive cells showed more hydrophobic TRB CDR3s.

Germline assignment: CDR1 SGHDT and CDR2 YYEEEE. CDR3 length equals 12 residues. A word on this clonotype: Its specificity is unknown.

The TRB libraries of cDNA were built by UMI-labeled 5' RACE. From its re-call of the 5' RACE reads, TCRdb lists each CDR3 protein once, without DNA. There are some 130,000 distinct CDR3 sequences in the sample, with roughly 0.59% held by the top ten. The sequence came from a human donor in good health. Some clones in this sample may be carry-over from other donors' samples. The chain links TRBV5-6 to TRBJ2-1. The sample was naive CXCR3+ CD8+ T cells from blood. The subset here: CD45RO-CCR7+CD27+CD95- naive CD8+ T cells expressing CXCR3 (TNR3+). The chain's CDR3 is CASSYWMGEQFF.